Described below is a single TCR beta chain sequence and its context. Its antigen is as yet unknown. The CDR3 sequence is 18 residues long. The ends lost 6 bases at V and 1 base at J; junction bases unmatched: 10. The germline V gene encodes CDR1 SEHNR and CDR2 FQNEAQ (reference sequence). Obtained from alopecia areata patients were lesional scalp punch biopsies along with peripheral blood. These data come from a study of CD8+ T cells in alopecia areata. Across the study: Tofacitinib administration to treated patients was oral, at 5 to 10 mg twice daily. Overall study results and limits: Scalp repertoires also include resident alphabeta T cells from normal skin. Clonality in lesional scalp, especially alopecia totalis/universalis, exceeded that of normal scalp.

Isolated RNA was reverse transcribed into cDNA used as the sequencing template. The repertoire was sequenced with immunoSEQ multiplex PCR; TCRdb's copy has only in-frame clones and lacks some. In the table there are about 170,000 clones, about 72% of which are singletons. This clonotype was obtained from a human donor with alopecia areata. The source material was CD8+ T cells sorted from blood, sampled at week 0. The gene calls are TRBV7-9 and TRBJ2-5, with 14 nucleotides matching TRBD2. Written as DNA, the CDR3 is TGTGCCAGCAGTCTAATGGGACTAGCGGGGGTGACCCAAGAGACCCAGTACTTC. Amino acid sequence: CASSLMGLAGVTQETQYF.